The 5 T cell receptor beta chains in this list originate from one sample, sequenced in a study of blood T cell repertoires in COVID-19 (dated by TCRdb to the early 2020s). Library preparation employed the immunoSEQ multiplex PCR assay. Sourced from immuneACCESS, this table was stored by TCRdb with only in-frame sequences that have V and J called. A share of the clones is absent; for the studies checked, an unresolved V gene accounts for under half, and the remainder has no known explanation. Within this sample are 300,000 to 350,000 clones, with around 87% of them counted one time only. The ten biggest clones cover 4% to 5.5% of the sample. The source material was PBMCs or T cells enriched from blood (not recorded which). These receptors all come from a woman aged 18-29 years with acute COVID-19.

V gene TRBV5-1 combines with J gene TRBJ2-7, with 7 bases lining up with TRBD2. The CDR3 is 15 residues long. Per germline, CDR1 SGHRS and CDR2 YFSETQ. With 0 bases clipped from V and 3 bases from J, the junction kept 6 bases outside the gene matches. CDR3 protein: CASSLASGRSYEQYF. The CDR3 nucleotides read TGCGCCAGCAGCTTGGCTAGCGGCAGGAGCTACGAGCAGTACTTC.

The rearrangement uses TRBV27 and TRBJ2-7; 7 bases match TRBD2. Trimming cost V 1 base and J 10 bases; bases outside gene matches: 7. Germline CDR1 MNHEY, CDR2 SMNVEV (reference sequence). The CDR3 is 13 amino acids. The CDR3 sequence: CASSLWGGSNQYF. CDR3 in DNA: TGTGCCAGCAGTTTATGGGGCGGGAGTAACCAGTACTTC.

The J gene is TRBJ2-5, the V gene TRBV28; TRBD2 aligns across 7 bases. Germline loops: CDR1 MDHEN, CDR2 SYDVKM. After removal of 6 bases from V and 5 bases from J, the junction contained 6 bases not matched to a gene. The CDR3 consists of 13 residues. CDR3 in amino acids: CASSPGGSETQYF. CDR3 coding DNA: TGTGCCAGCAGCCCCGGGGGGTCGGAGACCCAGTACTTC.

V is TRBV7-2 and J is TRBJ1-2; D uncertain. The CDR3 runs 15 residues. V gave up 4 bases and J gave up 3 bases, with 15 bases separating them. Germline-derived CDR1 and CDR2 are SGHTA and FQGNSA. CDR3 sequence (DNA): TGTGCCAGCAGCTCCGACTCTGGCCCTGACTATGGCTACACCTTC. Residues: CASSSDSGPDYGYTF.

The table lists this clone with a few counts. The J gene is TRBJ2-7, the V gene TRBV19; no clear D. V was trimmed by 3 bases and J by 0 bases, leaving 9 bases between them. There are 14 residues in the CDR3. CDR1 is LNHDA and CDR2 is SQIVND in the germline V gene (reference sequence). CDR3 coding DNA: TGTGCCAGTAGTATTCAGGTGGACTCCTACGAGCAGTACTTC. Its protein is CASSIQVDSYEQYF.